This T cell receptor (beta chain) is drawn from a study of monozygotic twins with inflammatory bowel disease. TCRdb reanalyzed the 5' RACE reads and collapses them to one entry per CDR3 protein, without DNA. The sample includes 350,000 to 550,000 distinct CDR3 sequences. Findings of the study overall: Lower TCRbeta diversity (inverse Simpson) was seen in IBD patients than in healthy co-twins. Twin pairs that were concordant did not differ from discordant pairs in repertoire similarity, possibly from limited power.

Germline V CDR1 and CDR2: SGHRS, YFSETQ. The CDR3 extends over 15 amino acids. Remarks on this clonotype: What it binds is unknown.

This chain links TRBV5-1 with TRBJ2-1. Specimen: blood. The sequence was collected from a human donor with ulcerative colitis or Crohn's disease, or a healthy co-twin of an affected twin (not recorded which). The CDR3 is CASTYGVSSYNEQFF.